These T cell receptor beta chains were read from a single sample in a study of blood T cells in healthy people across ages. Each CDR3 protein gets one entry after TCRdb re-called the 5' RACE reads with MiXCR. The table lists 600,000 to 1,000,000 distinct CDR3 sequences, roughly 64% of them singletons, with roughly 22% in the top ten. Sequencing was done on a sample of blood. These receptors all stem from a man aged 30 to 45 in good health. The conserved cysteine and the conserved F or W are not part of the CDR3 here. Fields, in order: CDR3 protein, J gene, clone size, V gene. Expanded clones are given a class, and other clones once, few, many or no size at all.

ATSRDRGNYGYT | TRBJ1-2 | NA | TRBV15
ASSVDDYTSYEQY | TRBJ2-7 | few | TRBV9
ATNWPGASVDGYT | TRBJ1-2 | few | TRBV10-3
RVGVAGGETQY | TRBJ2-5 | NA | TRBV29-1
ASRDPVGRPGLAPRYEQY | NA | NA | TRBV6-1
ASSLVPMTANYGYT | TRBJ1-2 | NA | TRBV12-3/TRBV12-4
ASSLGLGVNTGELF | TRBJ2-2 | NA | TRBV5-1
ASRPHQRGSNYGYT | TRBJ1-2 | NA | TRBV27
SAYTWGGNTIY | TRBJ1-3 | NA | TRBV20-1
ASSSATGLDTQY | TRBJ2-3 | NA | TRBV5-1
ASRETGQETQY | TRBJ2-5 | few | TRBV25-1
ASRRTGSEQF | TRBJ2-1 | NA | TRBV5-1
AISEGVAGRNSYEQY | TRBJ2-7 | NA | TRBV10-3
ASNLDLGNYEQY | TRBJ2-7 | NA | TRBV12-3/TRBV12-4
ASSLTPGGTEAF | TRBJ1-1 | once | TRBV12-3/TRBV12-4
ASSLSTGLEKLF | TRBJ1-4 | NA | TRBV7-2